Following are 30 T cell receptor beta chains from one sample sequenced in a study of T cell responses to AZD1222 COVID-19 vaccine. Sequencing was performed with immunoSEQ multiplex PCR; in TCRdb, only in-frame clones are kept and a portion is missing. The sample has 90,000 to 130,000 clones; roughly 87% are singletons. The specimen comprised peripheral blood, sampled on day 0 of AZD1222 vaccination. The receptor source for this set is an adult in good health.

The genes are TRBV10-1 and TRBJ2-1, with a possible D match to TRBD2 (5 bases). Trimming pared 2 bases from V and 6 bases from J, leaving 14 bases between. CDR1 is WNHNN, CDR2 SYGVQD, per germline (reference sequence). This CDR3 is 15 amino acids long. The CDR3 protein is CASSEQSGPSNEQFF. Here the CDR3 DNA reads TGCGCCAGCAGTGAGCAAAGCGGACCCTCCAATGAGCAGTTCTTC.

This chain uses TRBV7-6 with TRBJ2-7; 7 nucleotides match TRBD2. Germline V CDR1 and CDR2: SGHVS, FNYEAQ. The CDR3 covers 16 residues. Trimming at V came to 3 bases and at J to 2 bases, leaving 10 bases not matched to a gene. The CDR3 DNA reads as TGTGCCAGCAGCTTCTCCGGGACTAACGGAGCCTACGAGCAGTACTTC. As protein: CASSFSGTNGAYEQYF.

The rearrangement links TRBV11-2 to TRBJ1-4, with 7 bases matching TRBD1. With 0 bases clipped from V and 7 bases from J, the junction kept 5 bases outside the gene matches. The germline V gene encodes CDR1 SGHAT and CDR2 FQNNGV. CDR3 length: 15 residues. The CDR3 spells CASSLDRTGAEKLFF. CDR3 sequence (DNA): TGTGCCAGCAGCTTAGATCGAACAGGGGCTGAAAAACTGTTTTTT.

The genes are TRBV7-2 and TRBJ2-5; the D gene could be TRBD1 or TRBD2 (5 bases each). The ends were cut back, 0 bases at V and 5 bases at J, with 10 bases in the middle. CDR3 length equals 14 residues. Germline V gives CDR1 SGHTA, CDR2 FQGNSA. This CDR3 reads CASSLAGPGETQYF. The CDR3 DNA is TGTGCCAGCAGCTTAGCGGGACCTGGGGAGACCCAGTACTTC.

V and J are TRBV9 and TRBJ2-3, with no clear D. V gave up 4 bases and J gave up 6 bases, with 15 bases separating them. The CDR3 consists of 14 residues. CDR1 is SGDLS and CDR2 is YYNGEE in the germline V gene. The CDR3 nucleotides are TGTGCCAGCAGCAACAGCCATACACGCGATACGCAGTATTTT. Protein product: CASSNSHTRDTQYF.

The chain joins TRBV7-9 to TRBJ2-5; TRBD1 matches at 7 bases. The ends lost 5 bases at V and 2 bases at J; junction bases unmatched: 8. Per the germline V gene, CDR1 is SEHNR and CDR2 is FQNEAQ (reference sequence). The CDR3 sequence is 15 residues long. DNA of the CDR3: TGTGCCAGCAGCCGAACCGGGACAGCTCAAGAGACCCAGTACTTC. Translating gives CASSRTGTAQETQYF. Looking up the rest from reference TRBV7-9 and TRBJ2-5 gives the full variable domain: DTGVSQNPRHKITKRGQNVTFRCDPISEHNRLYWYRQTLGQGPEFLTYFQNEAQLEKSRLLSDRFSAERPKGSFSTLEIQRTEQGDSAMYLCASSRTGTAQETQYFGPGTRLLVL.

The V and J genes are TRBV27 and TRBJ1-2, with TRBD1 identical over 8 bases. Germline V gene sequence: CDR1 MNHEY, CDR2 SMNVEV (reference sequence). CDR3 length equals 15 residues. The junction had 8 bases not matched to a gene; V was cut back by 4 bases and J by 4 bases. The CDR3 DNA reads TGTGCCAGCAGTTCTAGACAGGGGCTAGGCTATGGCTACACCTTC. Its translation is CASSSRQGLGYGYTF.

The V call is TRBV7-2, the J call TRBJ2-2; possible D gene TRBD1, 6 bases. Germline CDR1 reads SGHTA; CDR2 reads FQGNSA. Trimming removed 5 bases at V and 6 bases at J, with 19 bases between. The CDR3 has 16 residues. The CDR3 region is CASSTEGRGGSGELFF. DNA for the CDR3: TGTGCCAGCAGCACAGAGGGCAGGGGTGGTTCCGGGGAGCTGTTTTTT. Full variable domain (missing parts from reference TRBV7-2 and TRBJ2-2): GAGVSQSPSNKVTEKGKDVELRCDPISGHTALYWYRQSLGQGLEFLIYFQGNSAPDKSGLPSDRFSAERTGGSVSTLTIQRTQQEDSAVYLCASSTEGRGGSGELFFGEGSRLTVL.

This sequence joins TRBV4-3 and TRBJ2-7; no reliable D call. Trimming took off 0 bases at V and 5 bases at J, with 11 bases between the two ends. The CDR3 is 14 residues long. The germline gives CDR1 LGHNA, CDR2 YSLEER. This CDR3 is CASSQDEVDHEQYF. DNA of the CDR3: TGCGCCAGCAGCCAAGACGAGGTAGACCACGAGCAGTACTTC.

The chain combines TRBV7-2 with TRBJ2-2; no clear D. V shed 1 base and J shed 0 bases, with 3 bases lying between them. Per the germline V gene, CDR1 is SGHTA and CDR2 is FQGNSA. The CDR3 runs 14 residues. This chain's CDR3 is CASSLVANTGELFF. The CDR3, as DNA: TGTGCCAGCAGCTTAGTGGCGAACACCGGGGAGCTGTTTTTT.

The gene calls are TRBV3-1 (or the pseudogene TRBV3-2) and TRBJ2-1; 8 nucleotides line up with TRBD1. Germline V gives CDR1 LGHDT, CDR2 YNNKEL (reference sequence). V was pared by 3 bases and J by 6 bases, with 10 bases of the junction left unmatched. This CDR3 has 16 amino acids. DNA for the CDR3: TGTGCCAGCAGCCAGACCTTTAGAACAGGGGGCAATGAGCAGTTCTTC. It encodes CASSQTFRTGGNEQFF.

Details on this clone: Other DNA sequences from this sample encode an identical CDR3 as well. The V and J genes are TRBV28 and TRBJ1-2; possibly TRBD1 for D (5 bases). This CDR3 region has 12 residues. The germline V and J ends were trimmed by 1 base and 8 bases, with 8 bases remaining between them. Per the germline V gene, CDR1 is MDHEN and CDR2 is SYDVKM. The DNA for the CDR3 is TGTGCCAGCAGTTTATCAGGGTACGGCTACACCTTC. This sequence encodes CASSLSGYGYTF.

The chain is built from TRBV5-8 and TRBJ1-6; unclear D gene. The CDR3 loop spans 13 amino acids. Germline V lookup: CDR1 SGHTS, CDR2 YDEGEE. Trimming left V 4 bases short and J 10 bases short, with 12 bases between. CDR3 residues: CASSQREGSPLHF. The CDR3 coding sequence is TGTGCCAGCAGCCAGAGGGAAGGCTCACCCCTCCACTTT.

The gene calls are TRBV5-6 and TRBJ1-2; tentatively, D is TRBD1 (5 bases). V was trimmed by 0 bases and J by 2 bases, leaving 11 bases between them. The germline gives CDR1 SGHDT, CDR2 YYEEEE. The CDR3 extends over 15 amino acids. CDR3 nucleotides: TGTGCCAGCAGCTTGGGGGGGACGGACAACTATGGCTACACCTTC. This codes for CASSLGGTDNYGYTF.

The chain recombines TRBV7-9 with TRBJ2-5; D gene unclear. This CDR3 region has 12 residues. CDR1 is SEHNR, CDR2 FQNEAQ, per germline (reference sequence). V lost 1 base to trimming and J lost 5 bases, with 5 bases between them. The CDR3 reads CASSLVGETQYF. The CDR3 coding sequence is TGTGCCAGCAGCTTAGTCGGGGAGACCCAGTACTTC.

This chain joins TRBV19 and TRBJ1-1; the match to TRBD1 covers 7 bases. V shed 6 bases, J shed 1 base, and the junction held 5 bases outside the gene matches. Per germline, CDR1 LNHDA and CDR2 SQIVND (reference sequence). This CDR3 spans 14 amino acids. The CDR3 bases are TGTGCCAGTAGGGTAGGACAGGCGAACACTGAAGCTTTCTTT. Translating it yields CASRVGQANTEAFF. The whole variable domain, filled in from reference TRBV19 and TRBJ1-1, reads DGGITQSPKYLFRKEGQNVTLSCEQNLNHDAMYWYRQDPGQGLRLIYYSQIVNDFQKGDIAEGYSVSREKKESFPLTVTSAQKNPTAFYLCASRVGQANTEAFFGQGTRLTVV.

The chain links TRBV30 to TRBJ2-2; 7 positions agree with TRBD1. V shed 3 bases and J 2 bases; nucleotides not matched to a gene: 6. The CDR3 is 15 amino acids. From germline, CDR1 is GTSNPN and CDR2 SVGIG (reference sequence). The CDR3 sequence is CAWSLRDSNTGELFF. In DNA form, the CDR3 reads TGTGCCTGGAGCCTCCGGGACAGTAACACCGGGGAGCTGTTTTTT.

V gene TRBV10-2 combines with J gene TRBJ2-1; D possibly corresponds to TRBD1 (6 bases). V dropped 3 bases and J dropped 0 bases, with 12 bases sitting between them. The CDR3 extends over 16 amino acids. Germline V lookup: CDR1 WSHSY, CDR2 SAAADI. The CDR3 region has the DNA TGCGCCAGCAGTGATGGGGGCTCGAGCTCCTACAATGAGCAGTTCTTC. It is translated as CASSDGGSSSYNEQFF.

CDR3 in DNA: TGTGCCAGCAGCTTAAGGGGAGGGGGCGGAACAGATACGCAGTATTTT. Amino acids: CASSLRGGGGTDTQYF. V usage is TRBV7-3 and J usage is TRBJ2-3; D may correspond to TRBD1 or TRBD2 (7 bases each). Germline V CDR1 and CDR2: SGHTA, FQGTGA. The V end was cut by 1 base, the J end by 3 bases, with 14 bases between. The length of the CDR3 is 16 residues.

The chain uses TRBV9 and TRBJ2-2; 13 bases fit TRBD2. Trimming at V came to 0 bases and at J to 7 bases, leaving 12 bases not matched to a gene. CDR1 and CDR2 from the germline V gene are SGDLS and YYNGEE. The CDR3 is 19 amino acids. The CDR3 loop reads CASSVEIRTSGRANGELFF. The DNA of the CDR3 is TGTGCCAGCAGCGTAGAAATCCGTACTAGCGGGAGGGCCAACGGGGAGCTGTTTTTT.

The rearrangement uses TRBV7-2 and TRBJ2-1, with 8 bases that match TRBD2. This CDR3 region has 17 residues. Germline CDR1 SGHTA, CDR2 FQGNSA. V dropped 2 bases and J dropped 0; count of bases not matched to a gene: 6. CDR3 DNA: TGTGCCAGCAGCTTAACTATCAGCGGGAGCTCCTACAATGAGCAGTTCTTC. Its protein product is CASSLTISGSSYNEQFF.

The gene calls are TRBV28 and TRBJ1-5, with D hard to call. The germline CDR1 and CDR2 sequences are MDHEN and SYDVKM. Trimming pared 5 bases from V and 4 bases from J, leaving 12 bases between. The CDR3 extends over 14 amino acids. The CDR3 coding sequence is TGTGCCAGCAGTGCCCCGGGCGCTAATCAGCCCCAGCATTTT. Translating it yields CASSAPGANQPQHF.

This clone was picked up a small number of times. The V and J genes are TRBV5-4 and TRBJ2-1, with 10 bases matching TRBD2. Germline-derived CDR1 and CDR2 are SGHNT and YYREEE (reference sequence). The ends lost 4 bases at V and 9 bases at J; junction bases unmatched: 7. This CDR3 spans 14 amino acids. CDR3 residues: CASSPLAGGGEQFF. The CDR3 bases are TGTGCCAGCAGCCCGTTAGCGGGAGGTGGTGAGCAGTTCTTC.

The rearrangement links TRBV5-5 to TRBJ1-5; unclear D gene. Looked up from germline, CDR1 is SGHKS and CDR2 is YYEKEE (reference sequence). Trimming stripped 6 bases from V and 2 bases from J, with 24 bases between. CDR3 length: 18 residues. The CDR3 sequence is CASTPGYLATGGNQPQHF. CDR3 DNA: TGTGCCAGCACCCCCGGGTATTTAGCTACTGGAGGCAATCAGCCCCAGCATTTT. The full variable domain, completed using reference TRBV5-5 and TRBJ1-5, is DAGVTQSPTHLIKTRGQQVTLRCSPISGHKSVSWYQQVLGQGPQFIFQYYEKEERGRGNFPDRFSARQFPNYSSELNVNALLLGDSALYLCASTPGYLATGGNQPQHFGDGTRLSIL.

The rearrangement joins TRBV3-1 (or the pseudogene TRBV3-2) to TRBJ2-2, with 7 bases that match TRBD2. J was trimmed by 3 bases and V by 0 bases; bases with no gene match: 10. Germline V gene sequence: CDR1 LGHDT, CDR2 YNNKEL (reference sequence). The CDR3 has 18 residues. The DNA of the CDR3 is TGTGCCAGCAGCCAAGATCGGGATAGCGGGTATGACACCGGGGAGCTGTTTTTT. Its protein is CASSQDRDSGYDTGELFF.

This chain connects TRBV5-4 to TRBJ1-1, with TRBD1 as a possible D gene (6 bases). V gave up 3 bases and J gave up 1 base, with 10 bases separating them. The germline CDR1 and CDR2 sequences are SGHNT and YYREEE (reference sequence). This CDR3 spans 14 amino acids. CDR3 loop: CASSSQGANTEAFF. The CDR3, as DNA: TGTGCCAGCAGCTCACAGGGTGCGAACACTGAAGCTTTCTTT.

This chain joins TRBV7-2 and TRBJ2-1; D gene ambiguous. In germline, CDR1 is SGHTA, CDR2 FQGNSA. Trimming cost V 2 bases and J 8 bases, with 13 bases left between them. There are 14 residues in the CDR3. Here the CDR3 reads CASSLLGRMDEQFF. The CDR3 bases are TGTGCCAGCAGCTTATTGGGCAGGATGGATGAGCAGTTCTTC. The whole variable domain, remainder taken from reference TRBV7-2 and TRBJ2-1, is GAGVSQSPSNKVTEKGKDVELRCDPISGHTALYWYRQSLGQGLEFLIYFQGNSAPDKSGLPSDRFSAERTGGSVSTLTIQRTQQEDSAVYLCASSLLGRMDEQFFGPGTRLTVL.

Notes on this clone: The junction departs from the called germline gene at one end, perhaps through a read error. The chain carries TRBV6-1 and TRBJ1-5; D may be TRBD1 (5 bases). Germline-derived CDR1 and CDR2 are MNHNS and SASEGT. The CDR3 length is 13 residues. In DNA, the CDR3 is TGTGCCAGCAGTGAAACAGGCAAACAGCCCCAGCATTTT. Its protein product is CASSETGKQPQHF.

CDR3 coding DNA: TGTGCCAGCAGCTTTAATCGAGGTGCAGTCGGTCAGCCCCAGCATTTT. Its protein product is CASSFNRGAVGQPQHF. The chain joins TRBV13 to TRBJ1-5, with D unclear. Germline V gene lookup returns CDR1 PRHDT and CDR2 FYEKMQ (reference sequence). V lost 3 bases, J lost 6 bases, and 18 bases lay in between. The CDR3 extends over 16 amino acids. Full variable domain (remainder filled in from reference TRBV13 and TRBJ1-5): AAGVIQSPRHLIKEKRETATLKCYPIPRHDTVYWYQQGPGQDPQFLISFYEKMQSDKGSIPDRFSAQQFSDYHSELNMSSLELGDSALYFCASSFNRGAVGQPQHFGDGTRLSIL.

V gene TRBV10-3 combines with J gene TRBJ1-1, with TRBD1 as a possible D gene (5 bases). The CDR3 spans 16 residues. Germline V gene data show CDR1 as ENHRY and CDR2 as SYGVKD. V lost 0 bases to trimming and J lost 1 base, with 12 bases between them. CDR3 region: CAISESEGQGNTEAFF. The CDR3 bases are TGTGCCATCAGTGAGTCGGAAGGGCAGGGGAACACTGAAGCTTTCTTT.